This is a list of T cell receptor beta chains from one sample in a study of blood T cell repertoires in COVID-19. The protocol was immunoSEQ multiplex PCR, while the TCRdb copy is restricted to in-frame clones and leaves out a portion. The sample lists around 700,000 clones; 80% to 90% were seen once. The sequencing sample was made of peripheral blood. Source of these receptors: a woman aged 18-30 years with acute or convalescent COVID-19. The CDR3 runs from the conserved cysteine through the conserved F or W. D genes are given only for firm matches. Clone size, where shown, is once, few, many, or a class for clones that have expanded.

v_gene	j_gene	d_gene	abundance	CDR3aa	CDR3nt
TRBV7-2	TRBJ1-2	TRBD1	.	CASSLRRDRRFYGYTF	TGTGCCAGCAGCTTACGCCGGGACAGAAGGTTTTATGGCTACACCTTC
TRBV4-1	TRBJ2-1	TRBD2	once	CASSPLVGLAGTNEQFF	TGCGCCAGCAGCCCCCTTGTCGGGCTAGCGGGGACCAATGAGCAGTTCTTC
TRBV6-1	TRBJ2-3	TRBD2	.	CASSGLAGASDDTQYF	TGTGCCAGCAGTGGACTAGCGGGGGCTAGCGACGATACGCAGTATTTT
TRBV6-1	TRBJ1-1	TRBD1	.	CASSEGPGGSTEAFF	TGTGCCAGCAGTGAAGGGCCAGGGGGAAGCACTGAAGCTTTCTTT
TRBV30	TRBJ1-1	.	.	CAWSPRHGGATEAFF	TGTGCCTGGAGTCCGCGCCACGGGGGGGCCACTGAAGCTTTCTTT
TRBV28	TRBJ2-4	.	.	CASSYGSRVVKNIQYF	TGTGCCAGCAGTTACGGGTCCAGGGTGGTCAAAAACATTCAGTACTTC
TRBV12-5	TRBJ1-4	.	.	CASGCGRRATNEKLFF	TGTGCTAGTGGTTGTGGTAGGAGAGCAACTAATGAAAAACTGTTTTTT
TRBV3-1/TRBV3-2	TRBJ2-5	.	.	CASSPWGVSRETQYF	TGTGCCAGCAGCCCCTGGGGAGTGTCGAGGGAGACCCAGTACTTC
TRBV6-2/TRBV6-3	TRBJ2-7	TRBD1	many	CASSPPGQVSYEQYF	TGTGCCAGCAGTCCCCCGGGACAGGTGTCCTACGAGCAGTACTTC
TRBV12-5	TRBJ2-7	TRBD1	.	CASGLSRQGPYEQYF	TGTGCTAGTGGTTTGTCGAGACAGGGTCCGTACGAGCAGTACTTC
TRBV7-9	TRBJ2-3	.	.	CASSPGLAADTQYF	TGTGCCAGCAGCCCCGGACTGGCCGCGGATACGCAGTATTTT
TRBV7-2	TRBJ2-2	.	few	CASSLPGGARTGELFF	TGTGCCAGCAGCTTACCTGGGGGGGCCCGAACCGGGGAGCTGTTTTTT
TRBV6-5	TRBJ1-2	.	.	CASSYSGRFGGYTF	TGTGCCAGCAGTTACTCTGGGAGGTTTGGGGGCTACACCTTC
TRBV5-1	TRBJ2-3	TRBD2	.	CARCWGRGGPDTQYF	TGCGCCCGCTGCTGGGGGCGGGGGGGGCCGGATACGCAGTATTTT
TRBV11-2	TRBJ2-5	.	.	CASSPRYPSQETQYF	TGTGCCAGCAGCCCTAGGTATCCAAGCCAAGAGACCCAGTACTTC
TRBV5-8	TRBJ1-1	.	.	CASSGKDGETSLNTEAFF	TGTGCCAGCAGCGGAAAGGACGGGGAGACTTCTTTGAACACTGAAGCTTTCTTT
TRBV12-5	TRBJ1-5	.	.	CASVSGSSNQPQHF	TGTGCTAGTGTTTCGGGGAGTAGCAATCAGCCCCAGCATTTT
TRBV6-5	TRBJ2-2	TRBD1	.	CASRGGRGHSGELFF	TGTGCCAGCAGGGGAGGCAGGGGGCATTCCGGGGAGCTGTTTTTT
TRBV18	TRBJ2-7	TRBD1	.	CASSPTGGPYEQYF	TGTGCCAGCTCACCGACAGGGGGACCCTACGAGCAGTACTTC
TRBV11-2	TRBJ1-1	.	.	CASSLYQGQAFF	TGTGCCAGCAGCTTATATCAGGGGCAAGCTTTCTTT
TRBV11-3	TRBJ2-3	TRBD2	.	CASSSRGGSKDTQYF	TGTGCCAGCAGCTCACGGGGGGGCAGTAAAGATACGCAGTATTTT
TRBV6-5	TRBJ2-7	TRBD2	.	CASMERDHYEQYF	TGTGCCAGCATGGAGCGGGATCACTACGAGCAGTACTTC
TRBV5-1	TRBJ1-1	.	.	CASSYRRENTEAFF	TGCGCCAGCAGCTACCGACGGGAGAACACTGAAGCTTTCTTT
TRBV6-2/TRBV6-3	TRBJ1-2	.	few	CASSYFSGGLNYGYTF	TGTGCCAGCAGTTATTTTTCCGGGGGACTAAACTATGGCTACACCTTC
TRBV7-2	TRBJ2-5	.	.	CASSLLGAAAVQETQYF	TGTGCCAGCAGCTTATTGGGGGCAGCGGCGGTCCAAGAGACCCAGTACTTC
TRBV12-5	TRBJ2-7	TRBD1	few	CASGLVTPWDRETYEQYF	TGTGCTAGTGGTTTGGTAACCCCCTGGGACAGGGAAACCTACGAGCAGTACTTC
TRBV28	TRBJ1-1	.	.	CASRKSGNTEAFF	TGTGCCAGCAGAAAGTCAGGGAACACTGAAGCTTTCTTT
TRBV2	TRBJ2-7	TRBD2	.	CASRESGGAEKEQYF	TGTGCCAGCAGGGAGAGCGGGGGGGCCGAGAAGGAGCAGTACTTC
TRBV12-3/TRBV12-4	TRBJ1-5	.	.	CASSLQGIAPQHF	TGTGCCAGCAGCCTACAGGGAATAGCGCCCCAGCATTTT
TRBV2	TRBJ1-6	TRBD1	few	CASSRTGSSYNSPLHF	TGTGCCAGCAGTCGGACAGGCAGCTCCTATAATTCACCCCTCCACTTT
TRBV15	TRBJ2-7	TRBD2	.	CATSRTLALSYEQYF	TGTGCCACCTCCCGGACACTAGCGTTGTCCTACGAGCAGTACTTC
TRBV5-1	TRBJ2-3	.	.	CASKAPAKLTDTQYF	TGCGCCAGCAAAGCTCCAGCGAAACTCACAGATACGCAGTATTTT
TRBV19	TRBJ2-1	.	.	CASSPNNEQFF	TGTGCCAGTAGTCCAAACAATGAGCAGTTCTTC
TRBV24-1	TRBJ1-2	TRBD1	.	CATADRASGDYTF	TGTGCCACAGCGGACAGGGCGAGTGGGGACTACACCTTC
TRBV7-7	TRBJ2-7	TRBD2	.	CASSPSPTSLPYEQYF	TGTGCCAGCAGCCCTTCTCCGACTAGCCTCCCCTACGAGCAGTACTTC
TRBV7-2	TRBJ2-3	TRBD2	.	CASSHSGLGRADTQYF	TGTGCCAGCAGCCATAGCGGGTTGGGACGTGCAGATACGCAGTATTTT
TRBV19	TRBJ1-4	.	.	CASSSGLNEKLFF	TGTGCCAGTAGTTCAGGCCTAAATGAAAAACTGTTTTTT
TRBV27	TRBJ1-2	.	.	CASSPITQGNYGYTF	TGTGCCAGCAGTCCCATAACGCAGGGAAACTATGGCTACACCTTC
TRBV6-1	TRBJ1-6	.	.	CASSEADNSPLHF	TGTGCCAGCAGTGAAGCCGATAATTCACCCCTCCACTTT
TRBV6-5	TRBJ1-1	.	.	CASSSLGRGTEAFF	TGTGCCAGCAGTTCCCTGGGACGGGGGACTGAAGCTTTCTTT
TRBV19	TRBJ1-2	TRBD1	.	CASKIRRGLGYGYTF	TGTGCCAGTAAAATTAGGAGGGGGCTCGGCTATGGCTACACCTTC
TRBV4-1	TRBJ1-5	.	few	CASSRGGADNQPQHF	TGCGCCAGCAGCAGAGGGGGGGCAGACAATCAGCCCCAGCATTTT
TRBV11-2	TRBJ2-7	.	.	CASSYGRGSYEQYF	TGTGCCAGCAGCTACGGGCGGGGAAGCTACGAGCAGTACTTC
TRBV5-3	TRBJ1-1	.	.	CARPKEGRVDEAFF	TGTGCCAGACCAAAGGAGGGCAGGGTTGATGAAGCTTTCTTT
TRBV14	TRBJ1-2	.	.	CASSPRGANLYGYTF	TGTGCCAGCAGCCCGCGGGGAGCGAACCTTTATGGCTACACCTTC
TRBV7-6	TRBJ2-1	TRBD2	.	CASSLEAVGPAGAYNEQFF	TGTGCCAGCAGCTTAGAAGCAGTTGGACCGGCGGGAGCCTACAATGAGCAGTTCTTC
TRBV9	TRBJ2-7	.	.	CASSVDEGPTYEQYF	TGTGCCAGCAGCGTAGACGAGGGTCCCACCTACGAGCAGTACTTC
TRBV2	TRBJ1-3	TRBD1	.	CASSGTGAPSGNTIYF	TGTGCCAGCAGTGGGACAGGAGCCCCCTCTGGAAACACCATATATTTT
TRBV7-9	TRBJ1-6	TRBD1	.	CASSSTGYNSPLHF	TGTGCCAGCAGCTCGACAGGGTATAATTCACCCCTCCACTTT
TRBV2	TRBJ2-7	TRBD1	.	CASSEARARGPEQYF	TGTGCCAGCAGTGAAGCGCGGGCTAGGGGGCCCGAGCAGTACTTC
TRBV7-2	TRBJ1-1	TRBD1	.	CASSTRQGTTEAFF	TGTGCCAGCAGCACAAGACAGGGGACCACTGAAGCTTTCTTT
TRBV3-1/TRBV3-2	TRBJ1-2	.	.	CASSQADNYGYTF	TGTGCCAGCAGCCAAGCAGATAACTATGGCTACACCTTC
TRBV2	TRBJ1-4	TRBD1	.	CASSLRTGFGEKLFF	TGTGCCAGCAGTCTTCGGACAGGGTTCGGTGAAAAACTGTTTTTT
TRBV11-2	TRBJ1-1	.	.	CASSDSPRAKNTEAFF	TGTGCCAGCAGCGACAGCCCTAGGGCGAAGAACACTGAAGCTTTCTTT